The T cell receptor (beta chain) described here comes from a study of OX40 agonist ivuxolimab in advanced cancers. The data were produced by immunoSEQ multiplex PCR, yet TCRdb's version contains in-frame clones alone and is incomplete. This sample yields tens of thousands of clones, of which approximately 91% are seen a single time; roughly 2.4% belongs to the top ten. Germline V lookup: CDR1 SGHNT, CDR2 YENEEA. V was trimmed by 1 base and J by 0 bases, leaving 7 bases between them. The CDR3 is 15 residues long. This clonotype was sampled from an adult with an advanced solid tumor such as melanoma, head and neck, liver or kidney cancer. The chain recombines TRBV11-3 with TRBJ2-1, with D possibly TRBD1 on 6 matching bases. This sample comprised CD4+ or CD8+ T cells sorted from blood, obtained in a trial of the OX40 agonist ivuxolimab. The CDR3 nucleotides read TGTGCCAGCAGCTTAGTAGGGGGCTCCTACAATGAGCAGTTCTTC. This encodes CASSLVGGSYNEQFF.